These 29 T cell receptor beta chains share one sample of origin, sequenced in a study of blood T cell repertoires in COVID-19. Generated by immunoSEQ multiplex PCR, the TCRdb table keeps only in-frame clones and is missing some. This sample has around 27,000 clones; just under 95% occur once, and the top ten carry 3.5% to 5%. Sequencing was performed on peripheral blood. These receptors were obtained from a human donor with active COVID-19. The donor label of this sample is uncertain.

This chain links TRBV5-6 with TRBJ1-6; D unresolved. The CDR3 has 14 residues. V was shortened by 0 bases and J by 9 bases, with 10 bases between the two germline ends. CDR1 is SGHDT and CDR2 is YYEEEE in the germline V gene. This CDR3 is CASSLVVTGSPLHF. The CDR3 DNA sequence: TGTGCCAGCAGCTTGGTAGTTACCGGTTCACCCCTCCACTTT.

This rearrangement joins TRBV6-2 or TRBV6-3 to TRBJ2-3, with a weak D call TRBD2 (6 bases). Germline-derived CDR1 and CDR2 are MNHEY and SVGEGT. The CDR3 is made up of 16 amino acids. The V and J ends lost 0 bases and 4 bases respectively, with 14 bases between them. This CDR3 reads CASSYSTGGVADTQYF. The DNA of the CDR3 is TGTGCCAGCAGTTACTCGACTGGCGGGGTCGCAGATACGCAGTATTTT.

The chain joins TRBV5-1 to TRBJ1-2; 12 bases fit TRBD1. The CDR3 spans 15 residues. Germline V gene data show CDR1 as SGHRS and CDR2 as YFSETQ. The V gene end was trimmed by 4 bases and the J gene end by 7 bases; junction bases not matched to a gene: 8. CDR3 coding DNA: TGCGCCAGCAGCCCGGGGACAGGGGGCGCCTCTGGCTACACCTTC. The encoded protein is CASSPGTGGASGYTF.

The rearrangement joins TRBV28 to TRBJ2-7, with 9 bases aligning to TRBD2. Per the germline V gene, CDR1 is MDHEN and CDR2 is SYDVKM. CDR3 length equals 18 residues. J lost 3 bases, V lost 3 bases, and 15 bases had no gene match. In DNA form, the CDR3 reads TGTGCCAGCAGTTTGGGGAGCAGGGGCGGGAGGGCCCGCTACGAGCAGTACTTC. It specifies CASSLGSRGGRARYEQYF.

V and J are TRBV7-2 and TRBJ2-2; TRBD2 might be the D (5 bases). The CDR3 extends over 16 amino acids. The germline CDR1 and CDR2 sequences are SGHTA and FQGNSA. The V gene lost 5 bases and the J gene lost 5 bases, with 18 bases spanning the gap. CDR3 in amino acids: CASSPASGIVTGELFF. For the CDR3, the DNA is TGTGCCAGCAGCCCAGCCAGCGGTATAGTAACCGGGGAGCTGTTTTTT.

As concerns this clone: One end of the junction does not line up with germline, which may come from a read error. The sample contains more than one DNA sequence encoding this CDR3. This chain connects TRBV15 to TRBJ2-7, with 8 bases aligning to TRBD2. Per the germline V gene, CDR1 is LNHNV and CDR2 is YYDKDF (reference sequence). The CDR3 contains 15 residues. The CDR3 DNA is TGCGCCACCAGCAGGAAAGGAGGACTAGCTTTGGAGCAGTACTTC. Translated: CATSRKGGLALEQYF. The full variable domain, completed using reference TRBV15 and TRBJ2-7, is DAMVIQNPRYQVTQFGKPVTLSCSQTLNHNVMYWYQQKSSQAPKLLFHYYDKDFNNEADTPDNFQSRRPNTSFCFLDIRSPGLGDTAMYLCATSRKGGLALEQYFGPGTRLTVT.

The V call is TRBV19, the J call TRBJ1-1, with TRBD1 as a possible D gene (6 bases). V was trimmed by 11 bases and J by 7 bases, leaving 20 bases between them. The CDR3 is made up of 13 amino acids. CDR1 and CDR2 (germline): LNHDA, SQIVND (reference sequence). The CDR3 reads CAAGTLRSGEAFF. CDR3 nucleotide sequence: TGTGCCGCCGGGACACTCCGTTCGGGTGAAGCTTTCTTT.

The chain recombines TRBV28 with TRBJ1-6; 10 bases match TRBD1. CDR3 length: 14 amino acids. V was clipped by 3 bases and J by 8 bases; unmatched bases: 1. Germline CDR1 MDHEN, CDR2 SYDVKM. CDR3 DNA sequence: TGTGCCAGCAGTTTTGGGACAGGGGATTCACCCCTCCACTTT. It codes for CASSFGTGDSPLHF.

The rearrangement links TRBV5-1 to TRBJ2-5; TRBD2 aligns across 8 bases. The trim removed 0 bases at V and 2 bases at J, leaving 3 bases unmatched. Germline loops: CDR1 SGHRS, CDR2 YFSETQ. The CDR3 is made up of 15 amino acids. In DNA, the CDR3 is TGCGCCAGCAGCTTGGCCGGGGGGGTACAAGAGACCCAGTACTTC. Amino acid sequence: CASSLAGGVQETQYF. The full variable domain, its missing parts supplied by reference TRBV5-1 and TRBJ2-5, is KAGVTQTPRYLIKTRGQQVTLSCSPISGHRSVSWYQQTPGQGLQFLFEYFSETQRNKGNFPGRFSGRQFSNSRSEMNVSTLELGDSALYLCASSLAGGVQETQYFGPGTRLLVL.

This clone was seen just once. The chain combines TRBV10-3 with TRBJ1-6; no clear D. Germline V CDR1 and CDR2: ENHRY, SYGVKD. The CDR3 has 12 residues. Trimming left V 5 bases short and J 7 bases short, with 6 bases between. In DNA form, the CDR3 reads TGTGCCATCAGTACAGACAATTCACCCCTCCACTTT. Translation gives CAISTDNSPLHF.

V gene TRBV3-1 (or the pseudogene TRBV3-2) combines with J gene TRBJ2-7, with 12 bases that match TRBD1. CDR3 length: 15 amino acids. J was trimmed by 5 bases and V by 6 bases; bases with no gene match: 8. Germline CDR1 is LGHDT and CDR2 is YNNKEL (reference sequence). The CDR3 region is CASRQSGTGGNEQYF. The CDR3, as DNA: TGTGCCAGCAGGCAATCCGGGACAGGGGGCAACGAGCAGTACTTC.

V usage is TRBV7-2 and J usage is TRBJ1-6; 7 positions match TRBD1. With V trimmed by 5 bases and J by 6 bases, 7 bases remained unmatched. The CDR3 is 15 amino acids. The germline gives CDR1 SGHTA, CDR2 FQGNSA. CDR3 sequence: CASSPGGGINSPLHF. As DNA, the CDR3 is TGTGCCAGCAGCCCCGGAGGGGGCATTAATTCACCCCTCCACTTT.

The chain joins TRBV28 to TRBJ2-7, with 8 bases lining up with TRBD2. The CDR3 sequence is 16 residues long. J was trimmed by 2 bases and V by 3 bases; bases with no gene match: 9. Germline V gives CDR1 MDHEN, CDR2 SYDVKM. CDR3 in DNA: TGTGCCAGCAGTTTGGGCAGCGGGAGCCAAACCTACGAGCAGTACTTC. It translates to CASSLGSGSQTYEQYF.

This chain's CDR3 is CASSSRASDYSNQPQHF. CDR3 in DNA: TGTGCCAGTAGTTCGCGGGCGTCGGATTATAGCAATCAGCCCCAGCATTTT. V gene TRBV19 combines with J gene TRBJ1-5; no reliable D call. CDR3 size: 17 residues. Looked up from germline, CDR1 is LNHDA and CDR2 is SQIVND (reference sequence). Trimming cost V 5 bases and J 0 bases, with 17 bases left between them.

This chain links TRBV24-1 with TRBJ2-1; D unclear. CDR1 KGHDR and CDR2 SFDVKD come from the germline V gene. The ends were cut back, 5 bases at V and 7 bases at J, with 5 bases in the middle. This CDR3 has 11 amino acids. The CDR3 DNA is TGTGCCACCAGTGTCTATAATGAGCAGTTCTTC. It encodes CATSVYNEQFF.

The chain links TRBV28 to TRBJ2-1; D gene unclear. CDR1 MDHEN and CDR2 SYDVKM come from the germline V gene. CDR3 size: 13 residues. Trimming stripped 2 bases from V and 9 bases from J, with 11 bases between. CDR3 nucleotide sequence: TGTGCCAGCAGTTTAGGCAGCGCGCGTGAGCAGTTCTTC. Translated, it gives CASSLGSAREQFF.

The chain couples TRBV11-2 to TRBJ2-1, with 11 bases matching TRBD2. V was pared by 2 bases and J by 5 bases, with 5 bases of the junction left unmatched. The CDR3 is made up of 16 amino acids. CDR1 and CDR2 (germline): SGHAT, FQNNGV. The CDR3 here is CASSLWLAGGHNEQFF. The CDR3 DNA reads TGTGCCAGCAGCTTATGGTTAGCGGGGGGGCACAATGAGCAGTTCTTC.

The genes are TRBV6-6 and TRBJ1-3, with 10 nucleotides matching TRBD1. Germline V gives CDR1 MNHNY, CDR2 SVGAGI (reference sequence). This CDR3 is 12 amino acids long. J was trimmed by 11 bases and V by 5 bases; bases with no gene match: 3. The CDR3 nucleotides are TGTGCCAGCAGTCAAGGACAGGGGGCCATATATTTT. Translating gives CASSQGQGAIYF.

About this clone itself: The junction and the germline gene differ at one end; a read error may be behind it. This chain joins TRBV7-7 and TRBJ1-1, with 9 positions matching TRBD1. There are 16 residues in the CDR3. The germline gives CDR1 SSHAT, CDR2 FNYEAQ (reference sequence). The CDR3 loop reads CASSFMGDRELTEAFF. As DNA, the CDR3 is TGTGCTAGCAGCTTTATGGGGGACAGGGAGTTAACTGAAGCTTTCTTT.

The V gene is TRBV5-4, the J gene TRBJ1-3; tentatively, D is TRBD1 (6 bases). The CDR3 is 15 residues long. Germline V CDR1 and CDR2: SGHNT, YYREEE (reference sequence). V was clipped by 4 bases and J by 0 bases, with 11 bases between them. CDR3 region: CASSPYRDSGNTIYF. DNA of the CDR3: TGTGCCAGCAGCCCATACAGGGACTCTGGAAACACCATATATTTT.

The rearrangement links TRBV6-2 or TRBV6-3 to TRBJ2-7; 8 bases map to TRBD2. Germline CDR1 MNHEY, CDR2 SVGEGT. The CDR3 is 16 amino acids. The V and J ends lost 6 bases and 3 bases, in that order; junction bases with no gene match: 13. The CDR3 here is CASSPGTRPPFYEQYF. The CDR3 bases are TGTGCCAGCAGCCCCGGGACTAGACCCCCTTTCTACGAGCAGTACTTC.

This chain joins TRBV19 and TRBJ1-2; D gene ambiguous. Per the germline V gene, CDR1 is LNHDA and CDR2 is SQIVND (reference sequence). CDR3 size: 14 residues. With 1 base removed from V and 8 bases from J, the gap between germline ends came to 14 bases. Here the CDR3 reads CASSIAISSGGYTF. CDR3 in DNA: TGTGCCAGTAGTATAGCGATCTCTTCGGGGGGCTACACCTTC.

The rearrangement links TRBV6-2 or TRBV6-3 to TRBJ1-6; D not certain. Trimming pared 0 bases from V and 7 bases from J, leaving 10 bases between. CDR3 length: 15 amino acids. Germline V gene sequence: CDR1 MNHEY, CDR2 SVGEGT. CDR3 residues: CASSYSGGGNSPLHF. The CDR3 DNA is TGTGCCAGCAGTTACTCGGGAGGTGGGAATTCACCCCTCCACTTT.

The CDR3 nucleotides read TGCGCCAGCAGTTGGACAGGGAGTGAGAACACTGAAGCTTTCTTT. This gives the protein CASSWTGSENTEAFF. This chain joins TRBV10-2 and TRBJ1-1; TRBD1 matches at 8 bases. Germline V gives CDR1 WSHSY, CDR2 SAAADI. Trimming took 5 bases from V and 1 from J; bases not matched to a gene: 6. The CDR3 runs to 15 residues.

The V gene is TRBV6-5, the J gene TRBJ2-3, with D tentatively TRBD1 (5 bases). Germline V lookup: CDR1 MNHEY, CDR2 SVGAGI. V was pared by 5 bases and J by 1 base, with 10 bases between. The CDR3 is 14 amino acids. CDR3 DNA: TGTGCCAGCAGTATAGAAGGGGGCACAGATACGCAGTATTTT. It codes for CASSIEGGTDTQYF.

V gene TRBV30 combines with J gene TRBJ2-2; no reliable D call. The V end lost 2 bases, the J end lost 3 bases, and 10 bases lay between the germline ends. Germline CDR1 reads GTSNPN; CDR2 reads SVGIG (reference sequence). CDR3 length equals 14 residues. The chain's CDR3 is CAWSPGWDTGELFF. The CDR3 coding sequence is TGTGCCTGGAGTCCCGGGTGGGACACCGGGGAGCTGTTTTTT.

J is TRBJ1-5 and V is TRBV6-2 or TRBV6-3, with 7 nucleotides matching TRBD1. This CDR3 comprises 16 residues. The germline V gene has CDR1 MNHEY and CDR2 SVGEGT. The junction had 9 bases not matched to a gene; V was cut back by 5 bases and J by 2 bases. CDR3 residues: CASSRATGIGNQPQHF. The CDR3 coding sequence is TGTGCCAGCAGTAGGGCGACAGGGATCGGCAATCAGCCCCAGCATTTT.

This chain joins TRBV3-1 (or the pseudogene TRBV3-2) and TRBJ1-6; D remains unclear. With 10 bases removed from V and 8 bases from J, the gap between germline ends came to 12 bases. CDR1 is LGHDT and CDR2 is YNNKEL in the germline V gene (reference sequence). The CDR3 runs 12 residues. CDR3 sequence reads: CATSKRDSPLHF. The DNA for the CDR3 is TGTGCCACCTCAAAGCGGGATTCACCCCTCCACTTT.

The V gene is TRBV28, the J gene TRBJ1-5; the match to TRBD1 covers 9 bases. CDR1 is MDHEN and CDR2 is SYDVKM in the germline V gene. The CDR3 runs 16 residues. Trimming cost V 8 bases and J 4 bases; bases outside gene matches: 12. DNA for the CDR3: TGTGCCAGCGTCGGCCCGGGACAGGGATTTAATCAGCCCCAGCATTTT. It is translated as CASVGPGQGFNQPQHF.